By sample share, the clone carrying this TCR beta chain is medium-sized. The target antigen is unknown. Unmatched junction bases numbered 2, after V lost 3 bases and J lost 1 base. The CDR3 contains 14 residues. Germline V lookup: CDR1 DFQATT, CDR2 SNEGSKA (reference sequence). This entry is derived from a study of CD8+CD57+ T cells in acquired aplastic anemia. In the study overall: When averaged, DNA from sorted CD4+ and CD8+ cells came to approximately 3.2 ug. Broader study findings: In common between the patients and the controls were around 29 CD8+ CDR3 sequences. No significant difference in CD8+ Simpson's diversity was found between patients and controls.

Using genomic DNA as the template, TCR beta VDJ and CDR3 profiling was carried out. TCRdb itself ran the reads through MiXCR, one entry per CDR3 protein. The sample consists of some 290,000 distinct CDR3 sequences, around three fifths of them appearing once. This TCR derives from a human donor with severe aplastic anemia or a healthy control (not recorded which). What was sequenced was sorted CD4+, CD8+, or CD8+CD57+ T cells (not recorded which) from PBMCs. V gene TRBV20-1 combines with J gene TRBJ2-5; the match to TRBD1 covers 10 bases. The CDR3 bases are TGCAGTGCTAGGGACAGGGGGTTCCAAGAGACCCAGTACTTC. Protein: CSARDRGFQETQYF.